This TCR beta chain was recorded in a study of T cells after yellow fever vaccination. The V gene end was trimmed by 6 bases and the J gene end by 2 bases; junction bases not matched to a gene: 3. There are 13 residues in the CDR3. This clonotype was seen a few times. For TCR, cDNA came from 5'RACE template switching, which added a universal primer site and UMIs. Each CDR3 protein gets one entry after TCRdb re-called the 5' RACE reads with MiXCR. The sample has 450,000 to 550,000 distinct CDR3 sequences; 15% to 20% are singletons. This clonotype was sampled from a man in his thirties or forties who received the YFV17D yellow fever vaccine. This rearrangement joins TRBV12-3 or TRBV12-4 to TRBJ2-5; TRBD1 matches at 7 bases. The sample was PBMCs, taken 15 days after the yellow fever booster vaccination. CDR3 residues: CASRKTGQETQYF. CDR3 in DNA: TGTGCCAGCAGAAAGACAGGGCAAGAGACCCAGTACTTC.